The 30 T cell receptor beta chains below come from one sample, sequenced in a study of blood T cell repertoires in COVID-19. Measured with immunoSEQ multiplex PCR; TCRdb has only the in-frame clones, and not every one. The repertoire includes about 370,000 clones, around 89% of them detected once, and under 4% sits in the top ten. Sequencing used peripheral blood. The receptors stem from a woman aged 25 to 39 with COVID-19, enrolled during active disease.

This clone has just one count. The chain couples TRBV5-1 to TRBJ2-1; TRBD1 is a possible D gene (5 bases). This CDR3 has 15 amino acids. In germline, CDR1 is SGHRS, CDR2 YFSETQ. Trimming shortened V by 0 bases and J by 1 base, and 8 bases separated the two germline ends. The CDR3 here is CASSLEGLSYNEQFF. CDR3 coding DNA: TGCGCCAGCAGCTTGGAGGGGTTGTCCTACAATGAGCAGTTCTTC.

This chain connects TRBV19 to TRBJ2-1; a possible D gene is TRBD1 (5 bases). This CDR3 contains 13 residues. Germline V lookup: CDR1 LNHDA, CDR2 SQIVND (reference sequence). Trimming shortened V by 2 bases and J by 7 bases, and 9 bases separated the two germline ends. DNA of the CDR3: TGTGCCAGTAGTATATCCAGGGCAAATGAGCAGTTCTTC. Its translation: CASSISRANEQFF.

The chain recombines TRBV5-1 with TRBJ2-5; D remains unclear. CDR1 and CDR2 from the germline V gene are SGHRS and YFSETQ. Trimming removed 0 bases from V and 3 bases from J, with 6 bases in between. The CDR3 is 13 amino acids. The CDR3 DNA reads as TGCGCCAGCAGCTTGGTTGAGAAAGAGACCCAGTACTTC. Protein product: CASSLVEKETQYF.

The chain recombines TRBV7-2 with TRBJ2-3; 10 nucleotides match TRBD2. Germline trimming cut 5 bases from V and 5 bases from J; bases unmatched to any gene: 13. CDR1 is SGHTA and CDR2 is FQGNSA in the germline V gene. This CDR3 has 17 residues. In DNA form, the CDR3 reads TGTGCCAGCAGCGCGGTGGGGCTAGCGGGGGTTGGAGATACGCAGTATTTT. Amino acid sequence: CASSAVGLAGVGDTQYF.

This clone was counted only a few times. This rearrangement joins TRBV5-5 to TRBJ2-7; D perhaps matches TRBD1 (5 bases). The CDR3 runs to 17 residues. The V and J ends lost 1 base and 4 bases respectively, with 21 bases between them. Looked up from germline, CDR1 is SGHKS and CDR2 is YYEKEE (reference sequence). CDR3 DNA sequence: TGTGCCAGCAGCTTGCGGGCCCCATTAGGGGTGAGGTACGAGCAGTACTTC. Residues: CASSLRAPLGVRYEQYF. The full variable domain, with the rest looked up from reference TRBV5-5 and TRBJ2-7, is DAGVTQSPTHLIKTRGQQVTLRCSPISGHKSVSWYQQVLGQGPQFIFQYYEKEERGRGNFPDRFSARQFPNYSSELNVNALLLGDSALYLCASSLRAPLGVRYEQYFGPGTRLTVT.

The chain is built from TRBV2 and TRBJ1-5; D remains ambiguous. The CDR3 length is 12 residues. Germline lookup yields CDR1 SNHLY and CDR2 FYNNEI. Trimming pared 7 bases from V and 4 bases from J, leaving 8 bases between. The CDR3 is CASKLVNQPQHF. As DNA, the CDR3 is TGTGCCAGCAAATTAGTAAATCAGCCCCAGCATTTT.

This chain uses TRBV12-5 with TRBJ2-1, with D perhaps matching TRBD1 (5 bases). The CDR3 loop spans 15 amino acids. CDR1 is LGHNT, CDR2 FRNRAP, per germline. Trimming removed 1 base at V and 7 bases at J, with 14 bases between. CDR3 sequence: CASGLAPLQGNEQFF. DNA for the CDR3: TGTGCTAGTGGTTTGGCCCCGCTCCAGGGAAATGAGCAGTTCTTC. Full variable domain (outside the CDR3, taken from reference TRBV12-5 and TRBJ2-1): DARVTQTPRHKVTEMGQEVTMRCQPILGHNTVFWYRQTMMQGLELLAYFRNRAPLDDSGMPKDRFSAEMPDATLATLKIQPSEPRDSAVYFCASGLAPLQGNEQFFGPGTRLTVL.

The chain is built from TRBV9 and TRBJ2-2; 14 nucleotides line up with TRBD2. CDR1 and CDR2 from the germline V gene are SGDLS and YYNGEE. J was trimmed by 6 bases and V by 3 bases; bases with no gene match: 4. The CDR3 loop spans 16 amino acids. Here the CDR3 reads CASSAGLAGDPGELFF. The CDR3 nucleotides are TGTGCCAGCAGCGCGGGACTAGCGGGAGACCCCGGGGAGCTGTTTTTT. The complete variable domain, with remaining parts taken from reference TRBV9 and TRBJ2-2, reads DSGVTQTPKHLITATGQRVTLRCSPRSGDLSVYWYQQSLDQGLQFLIQYYNGEERAKGNILERFSAQQFPDLHSELNLSSLELGDSALYFCASSAGLAGDPGELFFGEGSRLTVL.

Regarding this clone: This sample also contains other DNA sequences that code for the same CDR3. This chain joins TRBV18 and TRBJ2-5; tentatively, D is TRBD2 (6 bases). CDR1 and CDR2 (germline): KGHSH, LQKENI. The CDR3 totals 14 residues. Trimming stripped 6 bases from V and 5 bases from J, with 16 bases between. In DNA, the CDR3 is TGTGCCAGCTCTTCGGCCGGGGGTCAGGAGACCCAGTACTTC. Residues: CASSSAGGQETQYF.

The chain combines TRBV12-3 or TRBV12-4 with TRBJ2-7; 8 bases align to TRBD2. J gave up 7 bases and V 5 bases, and 7 bases lay outside the gene matches. The CDR3 sequence is 13 residues long. CDR3 nucleotide sequence: TGTGCCAGCAGTCGACTAGCGAGCTCAGAGCAGTACGTC. This gives the protein CASSRLASSEQYV.

V usage is TRBV27 and J usage is TRBJ2-5, with D perhaps matching TRBD1 (5 bases). CDR3 length: 13 amino acids. CDR1 is MNHEY and CDR2 is SMNVEV in the germline V gene (reference sequence). Between the trimmed V and J ends, which lost 3 bases and 5 bases, there was a span of 10 bases. The chain's CDR3 is CASSFREGETQYF. The CDR3 DNA follows: TGTGCCAGCAGTTTCAGGGAAGGGGAGACCCAGTACTTC.

This chain uses TRBV10-3 with TRBJ1-2; 7 bases line up with TRBD1. J gave up 2 bases and V 7 bases, and 7 bases lay outside the gene matches. This CDR3 is 14 amino acids long. In germline, CDR1 is ENHRY, CDR2 SYGVKD. CDR3 in amino acids: CAINQQGINYGYTF. DNA for the CDR3: TGTGCCATCAACCAACAGGGGATCAACTATGGCTACACCTTC.

A word on this clone: A read error may produce the germline difference seen at one junction end. This chain connects TRBV15 to TRBJ2-5, with 9 bases aligning to TRBD1. Per the germline V gene, CDR1 is LNHNV and CDR2 is YYDKDF (reference sequence). This CDR3 has 15 residues. The CDR3 bases are TGTGCCACCAGCAAGGGACAGGGCCACCAGGAGACCCAGTACTTC. Amino acids: CATSKGQGHQETQYF. Variable domain in full (rest from reference TRBV15 and TRBJ2-5): DAMVIQNPRYQVTQFGKPVTLSCSQTLNHNVMYWYQQKSSQAPKLLFHYYDKDFNNEADTPDNFQSRRPNTSFCFLDIRSPGLGDTAMYLCATSKGQGHQETQYFGPGTRLLVL.

The chain carries TRBV7-2 and TRBJ2-7; possibly TRBD1 for D (6 bases). CDR1 is SGHTA, CDR2 FQGNSA, per germline. The CDR3 runs to 14 residues. Trimming stripped 4 bases from V and 4 bases from J, with 14 bases between. The CDR3 reads CASSSDSVSYEQYF. The CDR3 coding sequence is TGTGCCAGCAGCTCGGACAGCGTTTCTTACGAGCAGTACTTC.

This clone was picked up one time. The chain combines TRBV7-2 with TRBJ2-7, with TRBD1 matching over 8 bases. The CDR3 consists of 14 residues. The V gene's germline CDR1 is SGHTA and CDR2 FQGNSA. Trimming at V came to 5 bases and at J to 3 bases, leaving 6 bases not matched to a gene. The CDR3 DNA reads TGTGCCAGCAGCGTCGGGACAGGCGACTACGAGCAGTACTTC. Its translation is CASSVGTGDYEQYF.

The genes are TRBV5-4 and TRBJ2-3, with 9 bases matching TRBD2. This CDR3 region has 17 residues. Trimming removed 4 bases from V and 1 base from J; junction bases left unmatched: 10. CDR1 is SGHNT, CDR2 YYREEE, per germline (reference sequence). The CDR3 bases are TGTGCCAGCAGCGCGGGGGGGGCTAGCGGCGGCACAGATACGCAGTATTTT. This translates into CASSAGGASGGTDTQYF.

The chain is built from TRBV19 and TRBJ2-3, with 8 bases identical to TRBD1. V lost 3 bases, J lost 7 bases, and 15 bases stayed unmatched. The CDR3 sequence is 17 residues long. The germline CDR1 and CDR2 sequences are LNHDA and SQIVND (reference sequence). This chain's CDR3 is CASSIRTATGDRNTQYF. CDR3 nucleotide sequence: TGTGCCAGTAGTATTCGGACCGCGACAGGGGATCGAAATACGCAGTATTTT.

V is TRBV24-1 and J is TRBJ2-3; 10 positions match TRBD2. The V gene end was trimmed by 6 bases and the J gene end by 0 bases; junction bases not matched to a gene: 2. Germline CDR1 and CDR2: KGHDR and SFDVKD. The CDR3 totals 15 residues. CDR3 protein: CATSQAGGSTDTQYF. As DNA, the CDR3 is TGTGCCACCAGTCAAGCGGGAGGGAGCACAGATACGCAGTATTTT.

The chain carries TRBV4-1 and TRBJ2-7, with TRBD1 matching over 8 bases. V gave up 0 bases and J gave up 3 bases; unmatched junction bases: 7. This CDR3 is 16 amino acids long. Germline V gives CDR1 MGHRA, CDR2 YSYEKL. In DNA, the CDR3 is TGCGCCAGCAGCCAAGAAGGACAGGGTGGGCGCTACGAGCAGTACTTC. As protein: CASSQEGQGGRYEQYF.

V gene TRBV4-3 combines with J gene TRBJ2-7, with TRBD2 as a possible D gene (6 bases). This CDR3 contains 13 residues. Germline CDR1 is LGHNA and CDR2 is YSLEER. V lost 4 bases and J lost 5, with 12 bases in between. The CDR3 DNA follows: TGCGCCAGCAGCCGGAGACTAGTCCACGAGCAGTACGTC. Its translation: CASSRRLVHEQYV.

The chain recombines TRBV6-2 or TRBV6-3 with TRBJ2-7, with TRBD2 matching 11 bases. The germline CDR1 and CDR2 sequences are MNHEY and SVGEGT. This CDR3 has 15 amino acids. Trimming at V came to 3 bases and at J to 2 bases, leaving 3 bases not matched to a gene. The CDR3 protein is CASSYSGRGAYEQYV. The CDR3 nucleotides are TGTGCCAGCAGTTATAGCGGGAGGGGGGCCTACGAGCAGTACGTC.

The rearrangement links TRBV11-3 to TRBJ2-1; D may be TRBD2 (5 bases). Germline loops: CDR1 SGHNT, CDR2 YENEEA. V was clipped by 5 bases and J by 9 bases, with 14 bases between them. This CDR3 region has 13 residues. The chain's CDR3 is CASSLGVGVEQFF. CDR3 nucleotide sequence: TGTGCCAGCAGCCTTGGGGTGGGAGTTGAGCAGTTCTTC.

The rearrangement links TRBV12-5 to TRBJ2-7; D unresolved. The CDR3 runs 11 residues. Germline V CDR1 and CDR2: LGHNT, FRNRAP. The V gene lost 0 bases and the J gene lost 9 bases, with 6 bases spanning the gap. CDR3 protein: CASGLVPWQYF. The CDR3 DNA reads TGTGCTAGTGGTTTGGTTCCGTGGCAGTACTTC.

This clone was recorded only once. The chain couples TRBV6-5 to TRBJ1-6; possibly TRBD1 for D (5 bases). CDR1 and CDR2 (germline): MNHEY, SVGAGI. The V gene lost 7 bases and the J gene lost 3 bases, with 10 bases spanning the gap. The CDR3 has 14 residues. CDR3 amino acids: CASKDSHYNSPLHF. Written as DNA, the CDR3 is TGTGCCAGCAAAGACAGCCACTATAATTCACCCCTCCACTTT.

This chain joins TRBV5-1 and TRBJ2-7; perhaps TRBD2 as D (5 bases). V lost 7 bases and J 3 bases, leaving 8 bases between the germline ends. Germline CDR1 is SGHRS and CDR2 is YFSETQ. There are 11 residues in the CDR3. CDR3 DNA: TGCGCCAGCCGTGGAGGCTACGAGCAGTACTTC. This codes for CASRGGYEQYF.

The CDR3 bases are TGTGCCAGCAGTGCCCAAAGATCCGCTTCAGGGCCCACAAACACCATATATTTT. Encoded protein: CASSAQRSASGPTNTIYF. The chain combines TRBV6-1 with TRBJ1-3; a weak D match, TRBD1 (5 bases). Trimming left V 4 bases short and J 6 bases short, with 25 bases between. The CDR3 has 18 residues. Looked up from germline, CDR1 is MNHNS and CDR2 is SASEGT.

This clone occurred once. The gene calls are TRBV2 and TRBJ2-3, with 8 bases fitting TRBD1. Germline assignment: CDR1 SNHLY and CDR2 FYNNEI. This CDR3 region has 14 residues. V was pared by 6 bases and J by 2 bases, with 4 bases of the junction left unmatched. The CDR3 DNA reads as TGTGCCAGCAGCTCGGACAGGGTCACAGATACGCAGTATTTT. Translated, it gives CASSSDRVTDTQYF.

The chain links TRBV12-1 to TRBJ2-3; the table names TRBD1, a call not compared with the DNA. TRBV12-1 is recorded as a pseudogene. This CDR3 comprises 15 residues. CDR3 DNA sequence: TGTGCCGCCCTTTTGGGGCCCCAGTTCCCAGATACGCAGTATTTT. Translating gives CAALLGPQFPDTQYF.

CDR3 sequence reads: CAISVGRGLHPGELFF. The CDR3 DNA is TGTGCCATCAGTGTGGGCAGGGGCCTTCATCCCGGGGAGCTGTTTTTT. The V and J genes are TRBV10-3 and TRBJ2-2; maybe TRBD1 (6 bases). CDR3 size: 16 residues. The V and J ends lost 4 bases and 6 bases respectively, with 18 bases between them. The germline gives CDR1 ENHRY, CDR2 SYGVKD.

The chain uses TRBV7-2 and TRBJ1-6, with 7 bases that match TRBD1. The CDR3 extends over 17 amino acids. Germline CDR1 is SGHTA and CDR2 is FQGNSA. Unmatched junction bases numbered 11, after V lost 2 bases and J lost 7 bases. This chain's CDR3 is CASSLNGQAADNSPLHF. The CDR3 nucleotides read TGTGCCAGCAGCTTAAACGGACAGGCCGCGGACAATTCACCCCTCCACTTT. Full variable domain (remainder filled in from reference TRBV7-2 and TRBJ1-6): GAGVSQSPSNKVTEKGKDVELRCDPISGHTALYWYRQSLGQGLEFLIYFQGNSAPDKSGLPSDRFSAERTGGSVSTLTIQRTQQEDSAVYLCASSLNGQAADNSPLHFGNGTRLTVT.